The 9 T cell receptor beta chains given below trace back to one sample, sequenced in a study of T cells in Graves' hyperthyroidism and ophthalmopathy. RNA transcripts were the template for amplifying TCR beta CDR3 regions. The primer set for the first-round RT-PCR of the TCR CDR3 was HTBI. TCRdb re-called the multiplex PCR reads through MiXCR, storing one row per CDR3 protein. The sample has 360,000 or so distinct CDR3 sequences, around 18% seen once. The specimen was blood. The receptors stem from a woman aged 35 to 49 with Graves' ophthalmopathy.

Ten or more counts support this clonotype. The chain uses TRBV6-2 or TRBV6-3 and TRBJ2-7; D is unresolved. This CDR3 region has 11 residues. V lost 4 bases to trimming and J lost 2 bases, with 3 bases between them. The germline V gene encodes CDR1 MNHEY and CDR2 SVGEGT. In nucleotides, the CDR3 is TGTGCCAGCAGTTGGACCTACGAGCAGTACTTC. This encodes CASSWTYEQYF.

The chain is built from TRBV3-1 and TRBJ2-2; D gene unclear. Germline V CDR1 and CDR2: LGHDT, YNNKEL (reference sequence). V lost 0 bases to trimming and J lost 6 bases, with 11 bases between them. This CDR3 has 15 residues. CDR3 protein: CASSQDLLNAGELFF. Written as DNA, the CDR3 is TGTGCCAGCAGCCAAGATTTACTTAACGCCGGGGAGCTGTTTTTT.

CDR3 DNA sequence: TGTGCCAGCAGCCACCGACAGGGTCGAGGAAACACCATATATTTT. Translated: CASSHRQGRGNTIYF. This chain uses TRBV3-1 with TRBJ1-3; 7 bases fit TRBD1. V was clipped by 3 bases and J by 4 bases; unmatched bases: 6. This CDR3 contains 15 residues. CDR1 is LGHDT and CDR2 is YNNKEL in the germline V gene (reference sequence). Combining the CDR3 with reference TRBV3-1 and TRBJ1-3 gives the whole variable domain DTAVSQTPKYLVTQMGNDKSIKCEQNLGHDTMYWYKQDSKKFLKIMFSYNNKELIINETVPNRFSPKSPDKAHLNLHINSLELGDSAVYFCASSHRQGRGNTIYFGEGSWLTVV.

The CDR3 region has the DNA TGTGCCAGCAGTAATTCAGGGGGTCTTCATGGCTACACCTTC. It translates to CASSNSGGLHGYTF. V usage is TRBV28 and J usage is TRBJ1-2; TRBD1 matches 7 bases. The trim removed 5 bases at V and 6 bases at J, leaving 9 bases unmatched. The CDR3 spans 14 residues. Germline V lookup: CDR1 MDHEN, CDR2 SYDVKM.

The sample holds many counts of this clonotype. The genes are TRBV7-2 and TRBJ2-2, with 8 bases lining up with TRBD1. V gave up 5 bases and J gave up 6 bases; unmatched junction bases: 5. The germline gives CDR1 SGHTA, CDR2 FQGNSA. This CDR3 contains 14 residues. CDR3 sequence reads: CASSLIQGAGELFF. The CDR3 DNA is TGTGCCAGCAGCCTTATACAGGGGGCCGGGGAGCTGTTTTTT.

This clonotype was picked up many times. The chain recombines TRBV6-2 or TRBV6-3 with TRBJ2-1; 11 positions match TRBD2. Germline V gene lookup returns CDR1 MNHEY and CDR2 SVGEGT. With V trimmed by 6 bases and J by 6 bases, 10 bases remained unmatched. The CDR3 spans 16 residues. CDR3 DNA: TGTGCCAGCAGCCGTAGCGGGAGGGCCAAACTCAATGAGCAGTTCTTC. It is translated as CASSRSGRAKLNEQFF.

This clonotype was observed at least ten times. The genes are TRBV5-5 and TRBJ1-2; tentative D call: TRBD1 (5 bases). Trimming shortened V by 4 bases and J by 8 bases, and 12 bases separated the two germline ends. Germline-derived CDR1 and CDR2 are SGHKS and YYEKEE (reference sequence). The CDR3 has 12 amino acids. The DNA of the CDR3 is TGTGCCAGCAGCATACCGGGACTGGGCTACACCTTC. Protein sequence: CASSIPGLGYTF.

As concerns this clonotype: A much larger clone is a single base away; this may be a read error. The J gene is TRBJ1-1, the V gene TRBV29-1; D gene ambiguous. The CDR3 spans 12 residues. Trimming pared 3 bases from V and 0 bases from J, leaving 5 bases between. In germline, CDR1 is SQVTM, CDR2 ANQGSEA. In DNA, the CDR3 is TGCAGCGTTGACGGACTGAACACTGAAGCTTTCTTT. Translation gives CSVDGLNTEAFF.

This clonotype has ten or more counts. V is TRBV19 and J is TRBJ2-7, with 10 bases that match TRBD2. Per germline, CDR1 LNHDA and CDR2 SQIVND (reference sequence). With 3 bases clipped from V and 3 bases from J, the junction kept 8 bases outside the gene matches. This CDR3 region has 16 residues. The CDR3: CASSMHRLAGDYEQYF. The CDR3 DNA reads as TGTGCCAGTAGTATGCATCGGCTAGCGGGGGACTACGAGCAGTACTTC.